Following are 18 T cell receptor beta chains from one sample sequenced in a study of T-cell reconstitution after alpha-beta-depleted transplantation in children. Construction of the TCRbeta library involved unique molecular identifiers. MiXCR, applied by TCRdb to the PCR reads, yields one record per CDR3 protein. Counted here are 250,000 to 400,000 distinct CDR3 sequences, about a quarter occurring once; the ten biggest clones make up roughly 9.8%. The specimen was PBMCs, mostly from graft donor cells, collected 180 days after TCRalphabeta/CD19-depleted stem cell transplant. Every receptor here comes from a male patient between 10 and 17 years old who had a stem cell transplant for acute lymphoblastic leukemia, so the T cells may come from the graft donor.

This clonotype was seen a few times. The chain recombines TRBV20-1 with TRBJ2-2; 9 nucleotides match TRBD1. Germline CDR1 and CDR2: DFQATT and SNEGSKA (reference sequence). V gave up 6 bases and J gave up 1 base; unmatched junction bases: 6. CDR3 size: 15 residues. Written as DNA, the CDR3 is TGCAGTGCAAGCTGGACAGGGGAGAACACCGGGGAGCTGTTTTTT. This codes for CSASWTGENTGELFF.

This clonotype was seen a few times. The rearrangement uses TRBV6-5 and TRBJ2-7; no firm D call. The germline V gene has CDR1 MNHEY and CDR2 SVGAGI. V was pared by 2 bases and J by 2 bases, with 13 bases between. The CDR3 sequence is 15 residues long. CDR3: CASSYMDLGPYEQYF. DNA for the CDR3: TGTGCCAGCAGTTACATGGATCTTGGACCCTACGAGCAGTACTTC.

This clonotype was detected only a few times. J is TRBJ1-1 and V is TRBV5-1; possible D gene TRBD1, 6 bases. Looked up from germline, CDR1 is SGHRS and CDR2 is YFSETQ. V was cut by 2 bases and J by 5 bases, with 16 bases left in between. The CDR3 covers 15 residues. CDR3 sequence reads: CASSFSGEGMTEAFF. Here the CDR3 DNA reads TGCGCCAGCAGCTTTTCAGGGGAGGGAATGACTGAAGCTTTCTTT.

The rearrangement uses TRBV27 and TRBJ1-4, with a weak D call TRBD1 (5 bases). The CDR3 extends over 15 amino acids. The germline gives CDR1 MNHEY, CDR2 SMNVEV (reference sequence). Trimming shortened V by 5 bases and J by 4 bases, and 14 bases separated the two germline ends. CDR3 protein: CASSPWTTLNEKLFF. In DNA form, the CDR3 reads TGTGCCAGCAGTCCTTGGACAACCCTTAATGAAAAACTGTTTTTT.

This rearrangement joins TRBV4-1 to TRBJ2-1; tentative D call: TRBD1 (5 bases). This CDR3 is built from 11 residues. Trimming removed 11 bases from V and 8 bases from J, with 13 bases in between. Germline loops: CDR1 MGHRA, CDR2 YSYEKL. CDR3 sequence (DNA): TGCGCCTCCCAGGGTGTGGATGAGCAGTTCTTC. Translation: CASQGVDEQFF.

The chain combines TRBV7-9 with TRBJ1-1, with D unclear. V shed 3 bases and J shed 3 bases, with 14 bases lying between them. CDR3 length equals 15 residues. Germline V gene sequence: CDR1 SEHNR, CDR2 FQNEAQ (reference sequence). CDR3 in amino acids: CASSFTTGPDTEAFF. CDR3 DNA: TGTGCCAGCAGCTTTACGACTGGACCGGACACTGAAGCTTTCTTT.

The chain carries TRBV14 and TRBJ1-2; TRBD1 agrees at 8 bases. In germline, CDR1 is SGHDN, CDR2 FVKESK. The CDR3 has 17 amino acids. The V segment lost 0 bases and the J segment 4 bases; nucleotides outside the gene matches: 10. DNA of the CDR3: TGTGCCAGCAGCCAAGAATACGGGACAGGTGTAGTCTATGGCTACACCTTC. Translated, it gives CASSQEYGTGVVYGYTF.

V usage is TRBV20-1 and J usage is TRBJ2-5; 10 bases fit TRBD1. Unmatched junction bases numbered 5, after V lost 0 bases and J lost 4 bases. The CDR3 runs to 15 residues. Germline-derived CDR1 and CDR2 are DFQATT and SNEGSKA (reference sequence). The CDR3 reads CSARDGGQGRETQYF. In DNA, the CDR3 is TGCAGTGCTAGAGATGGGGGACAGGGGCGAGAGACCCAGTACTTC.

This clonotype was seen only a few times. The V and J genes are TRBV12-3 or TRBV12-4 and TRBJ1-2, with a possible D match to TRBD1 (5 bases). The V end lost 5 bases, the J end lost 4 bases, and 11 bases lay between the germline ends. The CDR3 runs 13 residues. The CDR3: CASSVRGIYGYTF. CDR3 nucleotides: TGTGCCAGCAGTGTTAGGGGAATCTATGGCTACACCTTC.

DNA for the CDR3: TGCGCCAGCAGCCAAGATATACCAGCCCCCTACGAGCAGTACTTC. This encodes CASSQDIPAPYEQYF. This chain connects TRBV4-1 to TRBJ2-7, with D hard to call. From germline, CDR1 is MGHRA and CDR2 YSYEKL. V was pared by 0 bases and J by 2 bases, with 11 bases between. The CDR3 length is 15 residues.

The sample holds a few counts of this clonotype. The rearrangement uses TRBV4-1 and TRBJ2-1; D tentatively reads TRBD1 or TRBD2 (5 bases each). The CDR3 length is 19 residues. Germline CDR1 MGHRA, CDR2 YSYEKL. With 1 base removed from V and 3 bases from J, the gap between germline ends came to 22 bases. This CDR3 reads CASSQGGRQFVSSYNEQFF. The CDR3 nucleotides are TGCGCCAGCAGCCAAGGGGGACGTCAGTTCGTTAGCAGCTACAATGAGCAGTTCTTC.

This clonotype has just a few counts. V usage is TRBV4-2 and J usage is TRBJ2-1, with a weak D call TRBD1 (6 bases). The germline CDR1 and CDR2 sequences are LGHNA and YNFKEQ. Trimming pared 4 bases from V and 3 bases from J, leaving 28 bases between. This CDR3 is 20 amino acids long. CDR3 loop: CASSPERADLRGSGYNEQFF. For the CDR3, the DNA is TGTGCCAGCAGCCCCGAACGAGCTGACCTCAGGGGTAGTGGCTACAATGAGCAGTTCTTC.

This clonotype was counted a few times. V usage is TRBV29-1 and J usage is TRBJ2-1; 9 bases are shared with TRBD1. Germline trimming cut 6 bases from V and 3 bases from J; bases unmatched to any gene: 27. Looked up from germline, CDR1 is SQVTM and CDR2 is ANQGSEA. This CDR3 has 21 residues. DNA for the CDR3: TGCAGCGTCGGCGGACAGGGGATATTAGCGGGTCCTTCTGGTCACTACAATGAGCAGTTCTTC. Its protein is CSVGGQGILAGPSGHYNEQFF.

This clonotype was counted between two and nine times. This sequence joins TRBV7-8 and TRBJ2-7, with D possibly being TRBD2 (6 bases). Trimming left V 5 bases short and J 0 bases short, with 14 bases between. The CDR3 runs to 15 residues. Germline CDR1 reads SGHVS; CDR2 reads FQNEAQ. The CDR3 sequence is CASSRQDGSSYEQYF. Here the CDR3 DNA reads TGTGCCAGCAGCCGCCAGGACGGGAGCTCCTACGAGCAGTACTTC.

The chain joins TRBV30 to TRBJ2-1, with D hard to call. CDR1 and CDR2 (germline): GTSNPN, SVGIG (reference sequence). The CDR3 has 14 residues. The V and J ends lost 4 bases and 0 bases respectively, with 10 bases between them. The CDR3 protein is CAWIGGRSYNEQFF. The CDR3 DNA reads TGTGCCTGGATCGGCGGTCGCTCCTACAATGAGCAGTTCTTC.

This clonotype has more than one count but fewer than ten. The chain recombines TRBV20-1 with TRBJ2-2, with a weak D call TRBD2 (5 bases). The ends were cut back, 1 base at V and 6 bases at J, with 9 bases in the middle. There are 13 residues in the CDR3. In germline, CDR1 is DFQATT, CDR2 SNEGSKA (reference sequence). CDR3 in amino acids: CSARAGFAGELFF. The CDR3, as DNA: TGCAGTGCTAGAGCGGGGTTCGCCGGGGAGCTGTTTTTT.

In its sample, this clonotype was seen a few times. The rearrangement uses TRBV12-3 or TRBV12-4 and TRBJ2-3; 14 bases map to TRBD2. V shed 8 bases, J shed 4 bases, and the junction held 5 bases outside the gene matches. The CDR3 totals 15 residues. The CDR3 sequence is CASGGLAGAADTQYF. CDR3 DNA: TGTGCCAGCGGGGGACTAGCGGGAGCGGCAGATACGCAGTATTTT.

This chain uses TRBV28 with TRBJ2-1; D unclear. Trimming shortened V by 3 bases and J by 8 bases, and 17 bases separated the two germline ends. The CDR3 extends over 15 amino acids. Germline V gene lookup returns CDR1 MDHEN and CDR2 SYDVKM. The CDR3 DNA is TGTGCCAGCAGTTTTGGTGGGTCAGGAAGGTATGAGCAGTTCTTC. Translating gives CASSFGGSGRYEQFF.